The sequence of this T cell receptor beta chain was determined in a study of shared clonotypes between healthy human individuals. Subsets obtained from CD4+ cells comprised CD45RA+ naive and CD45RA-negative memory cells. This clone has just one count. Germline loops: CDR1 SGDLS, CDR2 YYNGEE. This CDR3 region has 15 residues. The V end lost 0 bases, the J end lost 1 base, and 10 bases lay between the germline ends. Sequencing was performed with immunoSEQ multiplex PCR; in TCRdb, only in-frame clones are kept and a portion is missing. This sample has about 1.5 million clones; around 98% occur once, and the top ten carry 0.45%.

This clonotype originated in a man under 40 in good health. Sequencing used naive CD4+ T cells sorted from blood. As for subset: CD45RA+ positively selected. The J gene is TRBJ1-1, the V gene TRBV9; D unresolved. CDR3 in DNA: TGTGCCAGCAGCGTAGCCCTGGAACAGAACACTGAAGCTTTCTTT. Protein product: CASSVALEQNTEAFF.